This TCR beta chain stems from a study of T cells in Graves' hyperthyroidism and ophthalmopathy. Study observations and caveats: Among thyroid clonotypes expanded above 0.001, most also appeared in blood.

A lack of ophthalmopathy progression within 18 months defined stable Graves' hyperthyroidism. Uncontrolled infections, other autoimmune diseases, pregnancy or lactation led to exclusion of patients. TCR beta CDR3 regions were amplified from RNA transcripts. When the TCR CDR3 underwent first-round RT-PCR, the HTBI primer set was used. TCRdb reprocessed the multiplex PCR reads via MiXCR and lists one record per CDR3 protein. The table records 560,000 or so distinct CDR3 sequences, 35% to 55% of them present only once. The CDR3 is 15 amino acids. Germline CDR1 is SGHTA and CDR2 is FQGNSA. The V end lost 6 bases, the J end lost 0 bases, and 12 bases lay between the germline ends. At least ten counts were recorded for this clonotype. Its antigen remains unknown.

The sample was peripheral blood or thyroid tissue (not recorded which). The TCR sequence derives from a woman younger than 30 with Graves' hyperthyroidism. The genes are TRBV7-2 and TRBJ1-5; D ambiguous. The DNA for the CDR3 is TGTGCCAGCAGGAAAGAATACTATAGCAATCAGCCCCAGCATTTT. This gives the protein CASRKEYYSNQPQHF.